This TCR beta chain stems from a study of cytomegalovirus exposure and HLA in healthy donors (dated by TCRdb to 2016 to 2017). Study-wide context: In an earlier analysis of 587 of the donors, 276 Gb of sequence data and some 120 million unique TCR beta sequences from 180 million or so T cells were reported. An early release covering 550 to 700 HLA-typed donors comprised approximately 290 gigabases of sequencing data and 85 million to 100 million unique TCR sequences. Of the 300 to 400 genotyped donors, approximately 83% fell in the genetic ancestry cluster associated with self-reported Caucasian donors. The study aimed to test whether signatures of past pathogen exposure could be identified by cataloging public T cell receptors. The study used immunosequencing to profile the T cell repertoires of 666 subjects and linked those repertoires to cytomegalovirus serostatus. In addition to the first cohort of about 650 subjects, a separate validation cohort of approximately 120 different subjects was used. To predict cytomegalovirus infection status, the study combined high-throughput TCR immunosequencing, statistical association of individual TCRs with disease status, and machine learning. A later analysis re-analyzed previously published TCR beta repertoires from 650 to 800 donors and added high-resolution HLA genotyping to study TCR occurrence patterns. In the later analysis, no new phenotypic data were used to find candidate immune exposures; instead, reliance was placed on TCR beta sequences and their occurrence across donors. To decide whether each TCR beta V gene segment behaved as functional or pseudogenic, an earlier analysis of some 600 of the donors relied on high-throughput TCR beta sequencing. Donor age, sex, ethnicity and CMV serostatus were collected together with the repertoire data. A later genetic analysis used genome-wide SNP genotypes for about 65% of the roughly 670 donors, treating that subset as a discovery cohort. All discovery cohort repertoires had been generated using a single sequencing platform. HLA typing covered class I and class II loci at four-digit resolution. Typing coverage differed by locus: A, B, C, DRB1 and DQB1 were typed in roughly 620-630 donors, DQA1 in 500 to 550, DPA1 in roughly 590, and DPB1 in 400 to 480. Four to six DR-DQ haplotypes were handled as single units for association and clustering because linkage in the cohort was strong. Among around 400 genotyped donors of the cohort, an average of about 220,000 unique TCR beta nucleotide sequences was sequenced per donor, of which roughly 18% were non-productive. Paper-wide results and their limitations: In a later analysis, most CMV-associated TCR beta chains were found to appear HLA-restricted, with HLA associations seemingly driven largely by CMV exposure. In a later analysis, HLA-associated TCR beta chains were found to be more clonally expanded and to have lower generation probabilities than equally common non-associated chains. For the cohort, immune exposure information was limited to CMV serostatus. According to a later analysis, TCR association rates differed among HLA loci, with DRB1 alleles showing the most associated TCRs and HLA-C alleles showing the fewest. HLA typing was unavailable for some donors at each locus, so association tests used only the typed subset. A later genetic analysis reported fewer N-insertions in productive TCRs among donors in an Asian-associated ancestry cluster than the roughly 700-donor mean. In a later analysis, several top co-occurrence clusters were reported to appear linked to parvovirus B19, influenza, CMV and Epstein-Barr virus. This cohort had only TCR beta chains sequenced, and the lack of alpha or paired-chain data limited which features could be detected. In vitro tests confirmed that a few of the cytomegalovirus-associated TCR beta chains recognize cytomegalovirus antigens. The presence/absence analyses assumed that sequencing depth was roughly uniform across donors, and that assumption may not be true. A total of fewer than 200 TCR beta chains were listed by the study as associated with cytomegalovirus. A further reported finding was that TCR beta sequences accurately predicted the HLA-A and HLA-B alleles for most subjects in the first cohort. Assigning TCR associations to individual alleles was difficult when HLA alleles, especially DR and DQ, strongly co-occurred. The classifier was reported to diagnose cytomegalovirus status with high specificity and sensitivity in both the original and validation cohorts. In a later genetic analysis, a missense DCLRE1C variant was associated with V-gene and J-gene trimming of TCR beta chains, and the association was replicated in an independent cohort. It was suggested by the authors that the approach could potentially be generalized to other disease states and immunological phenotypes. A later analysis associated about 18,000 TCR beta sequences with specific HLA alleles at a false discovery rate of 0.05. Correlated functional status among segregating V segments might reflect linkage disequilibrium, but an unknown experimental factor could not be ruled out. Because counts were too low, some 16 rarely observed V segments, including chromosome 9 orphons, were excluded from the earlier analysis of 587 of the donors. Because the 87-base-pair reads could not distinguish some IMGT-functional V segments, including TRBV6-2 and TRBV6-3, those segments were excluded. A cluster of highly shared sequence variants was judged likely to be a technical artifact of the sequencing pipeline. Most TCR sequences were observed very rarely across donors, whereas some public TCRs were present in many individuals. An earlier analysis of approximately 500 of the donors showed that most TCR beta V segments appeared in productive rearrangements either about 87% or about 30% of the time, which broadly matched IMGT annotations.

CDR1 MNHNY and CDR2 SVGAGI are derived from the germline V gene (reference sequence). Measured from the cysteine to the phenylalanine, the CDR3 is 14 residues long. Here the CDR3 DNA is all that survives: 42 bases in frame from base 1. The junction carries 12 bases between V and J, which are trimmed by 2 bases and 5 bases respectively. In regard to this clone: Its antigen is still unknown. Base qualities are not recorded, but no much larger clone differs from it by a single base.

In total, over 600 healthy bone marrow donors made up the cohort. At the time of sampling, every cohort member was nominally healthy, though immune exposures that went unrecorded were likely present. The donor tested CMV seronegative and was one of the 352 seronegative cohort members. A peripheral blood sample was provided by each donor, and peripheral blood mononuclear cells were used for TCR beta sequencing. The Qiagen DNeasy Blood Extraction Kit was used to extract genomic DNA from the blood cell samples. The library relied on the immunoSEQ multiplex PCR assay. For the multiplex PCR, a mixture combining 60 forward primers for TCR Vbeta segments and 13 reverse primers for TCR Jbeta segments was used. A multiplex PCR assay on genomic DNA amplified the CDR3 region of rearranged TCR beta genes. The amplified TCR beta libraries were sequenced on the Illumina HiSeq System as 87-base-pair reads. The study's own analysis went as follows. A later analysis counted 75 million to 100 million unique TCR beta chains across the 550 to 700 repertoires, and around 9.9 million of these chains were shared by at least two donors. Raw reads were error-corrected and collapsed into unique sequences with a nearest-neighbor algorithm that merged closely related sequences to remove PCR and sequencing errors. To assign V, D and J gene segments, CDR3 sequences were aligned to IMGT reference sequences. Each retained sequence needed at least a six-nucleotide match to both a V gene segment and a J gene segment. Rearrangements were classified as productive when the CDR3 lacked stop codons and remained in frame with V and J, and all other rearrangements were classified as non-productive. Following IMGT convention, CDR3 was defined as the stretch from the second conserved V-encoded cysteine up to the conserved J-encoded phenylalanine. The earlier analysis of about 560 of the donors excluded any sequence lacking an unambiguous match to a single V gene segment. In an earlier analysis of approximately 560 of the donors, a V segment was called functional when productive rearrangements were above 56.7%, and segregating when the standard deviation between donors exceeded 5%. A statistical classification framework was built to diagnose cytomegalovirus status from the catalog of TCR beta chain sequences. A later analysis assigned V and J genes by comparing TCR nucleotide sequences with IMGT/GENE-DB human TR gene sequences. In a later analysis, CDR3 sequences and most-parsimonious VDJ recombination scenarios were assigned using the TCRdist pipeline. In a later analysis, each TCR beta chain was defined by its CDR3 amino acid sequence together with its V-gene family, and reads lacking a unique V-gene family were excluded. In a later analysis, nearly 600 highly shared, low-generation-probability nucleotide sequences were removed to address suspected cross-contamination and a sequencing artifact. For each public chain, a later analysis derived a clonal expansion index from normalized ranks of inferred template counts within each repertoire. A later analysis computed generation probabilities with a VDJ recombination model fitted to out-of-frame rearrangements, and checked the results against IGoR. A later analysis scored TCR-TCR, TCR-HLA and TCR-CMV co-occurrence with hypergeometric tests, applying a repertoire-size bias correction to TCR pairs. A later analysis estimated false discovery rates by permuting HLA or CMV assignments 20 times. In a later analysis, co-occurring TCRs were grouped with DBSCAN, and TCRdist sequence similarity was added when clustering was performed within HLA-allele-positive subsets. For co-occurrence clustering, repertoires with fewer than 30,000 or more than 120,000 public chains were excluded, along with 5 or 6 repertoires with anomalous nucleotide sharing. The clones in this table, taken by TCRdb from immuneACCESS, are in-frame only. Not every clone is retained; where verified, under half of the shortfall comes from an unresolved V gene, and the cause of the rest is unknown. V and J calls and clone size are given by that table; D and trimming were obtained from the DNA. The sample yields some 140,000 clones; around three quarters were counted once. The ten largest clones represent about 0.91% of the sample.

Material: PBMCs. The rearranged segments are TRBV6-6 and TRBJ2-5; the D gene is possibly TRBD2, with 5 bases matching. The receptor's source is a man younger than 35 in good health and CMV-seronegative. The DNA sequence is given as TGTGCCAGCAGTTACCGGGATACGGGGGAGACCCAGTACTTC. The translation is CASSYRDTGETQYF.